Shown below are 30 T cell receptor beta chains from a single sample sequenced in a study of T cell repertoires in cytomegalovirus infection. TCRdb recomputed calls from the reads with MiXCR, one row per CDR3 protein. The table has fewer than 950,000 distinct CDR3 sequences, 30% to 35% seen once. Their antigens remain unidentified. The sequencing here drew on cultured CD8+ T cells from PBMCs, taken from culture after CMV antigen stimulation. Source of these receptors: a human donor in good health (CMV status not recorded). Some clones in this sample may be carry-over from other donors' samples.

In DNA form, the CDR3 reads TGTGCCAGCAGTTACTCGGGACCAAGGATCGAGACCCAGTACTTC. Protein product: CASSYSGPRIETQYF. J is TRBJ2-5 and V is TRBV6-5; D may match TRBD1 or TRBD2 (5 bases each). This CDR3 comprises 15 residues. In germline, CDR1 is MNHEY, CDR2 SVGAGI. V was pared by 0 bases and J by 5 bases, with 13 bases between.

This clonotype has only a few counts. The rearrangement uses TRBV4-1 and TRBJ1-1, with 7 bases matching TRBD1. There are 13 residues in the CDR3. Germline V CDR1 and CDR2: MGHRA, YSYEKL. V trimming: 3 bases; J trimming: 4 bases; junction bases outside the gene matches: 2. In nucleotides, the CDR3 is TGCGCCAGCAGCCAGGGACAGTTCACTGAAGCTTTCTTT. This sequence encodes CASSQGQFTEAFF.

This clonotype was observed at least ten times. V usage is TRBV7-6 and J usage is TRBJ2-3, with a weak D call TRBD1 (6 bases). Trimming removed 5 bases at V and 5 bases at J, with 23 bases between. Germline V gene sequence: CDR1 SGHVS, CDR2 FNYEAQ. The CDR3 runs to 17 residues. This CDR3 reads CASSPREPGDVKDTQYF. In nucleotides, the CDR3 is TGTGCCAGCAGCCCAAGGGAGCCAGGGGATGTTAAAGATACGCAGTATTTT. The complete variable domain, with remaining parts taken from reference TRBV7-6 and TRBJ2-3, reads GAGVSQSPRYKVTKRGQDVALRCDPISGHVSLYWYRQALGQGPEFLTYFNYEAQQDKSGLPNDRFSAERPEGSISTLTIQRTEQRDSAMYRCASSPREPGDVKDTQYFGPGTRLTVL.

This clonotype was detected ten times or more. The rearrangement links TRBV7-6 to TRBJ2-3, with 9 bases matching TRBD1. The length of the CDR3 is 20 residues. Germline V CDR1 and CDR2: SGHVS, FNYEAQ. The V gene end was trimmed by 1 base and the J gene end by 4 bases; junction bases not matched to a gene: 18. CDR3 protein: CASSLDRSRPGQGRPDTQYF. The CDR3 bases are TGTGCCAGCAGCTTAGATCGGAGTCGCCCGGGACAGGGTCGCCCAGATACGCAGTATTTT.

The rearrangement links TRBV19 to TRBJ1-1; D gene ambiguous. Looked up from germline, CDR1 is LNHDA and CDR2 is SQIVND (reference sequence). V was cut by 1 base and J by 0 bases, with 9 bases left in between. The length of the CDR3 is 15 residues. CDR3 coding DNA: TGTGCCAGTAGTATAGGAGGGAATCTGAACACTGAAGCTTTCTTT. Translation: CASSIGGNLNTEAFF.

This rearrangement joins TRBV4-2 to TRBJ1-1; D may be TRBD1 (6 bases). Trimming cost V 4 bases and J 4 bases, with 16 bases left between them. This CDR3 is built from 15 residues. The germline CDR1 and CDR2 sequences are LGHNA and YNFKEQ. The CDR3 nucleotides are TGTGCCAGCAGCCGTGCCGCAGGGGAGGGCACTGAAGCTTTCTTT. It encodes CASSRAAGEGTEAFF.

V and J are TRBV7-9 and TRBJ2-1, with D possibly matching TRBD2 (5 bases). There are 15 residues in the CDR3. Germline CDR1 is SEHNR and CDR2 is FQNEAQ (reference sequence). Trimming took off 2 bases at V and 2 bases at J, with 10 bases between the two ends. The CDR3 sequence is CASSLIGVAYNEQFF. The CDR3 DNA reads as TGTGCCAGCAGCTTAATCGGGGTCGCCTACAATGAGCAGTTCTTC. Together with reference TRBV7-9 and TRBJ2-1, the CDR3 gives the full variable domain: DTGVSQNPRHKITKRGQNVTFRCDPISEHNRLYWYRQTLGQGPEFLTYFQNEAQLEKSRLLSDRFSAERPKGSFSTLEIQRTEQGDSAMYLCASSLIGVAYNEQFFGPGTRLTVL.

The chain recombines TRBV19 with TRBJ2-1; D ambiguous. Germline-derived CDR1 and CDR2 are LNHDA and SQIVND (reference sequence). V dropped 5 bases and J dropped 6 bases, with 20 bases sitting between them. The CDR3 is made up of 16 amino acids. This CDR3 is CASSSSPGDWFNEQFF. In nucleotides, the CDR3 is TGTGCCAGTAGTTCCTCCCCGGGTGATTGGTTCAATGAGCAGTTCTTC.

This clonotype showed up just a few times. This chain connects TRBV6-6 to TRBJ2-7; possible D gene TRBD2, 6 bases. The CDR3 loop spans 15 amino acids. Trimming cost V 0 bases and J 4 bases, with 13 bases left between them. CDR1 MNHNY and CDR2 SVGAGI come from the germline V gene (reference sequence). CDR3 bases: TGTGCCAGCAGTTACTCGACGGGGGTTGAGTACGAGCAGTACTTC. It is translated as CASSYSTGVEYEQYF.

The count of this clonotype is one. V and J are TRBV20-1 and TRBJ1-1, with D maybe TRBD1 (5 bases). Germline V CDR1 and CDR2: DFQATT, SNEGSKA (reference sequence). V was shortened by 0 bases and J by 5 bases, with 13 bases between the two germline ends. This CDR3 comprises 14 residues. The CDR3 nucleotides are TGCAGTGCTAGAGAGGGGGTGGATGGAACTGAAGCTTTCTTT. Its translation is CSAREGVDGTEAFF.

This clonotype was seen ten or more times. The V gene is TRBV7-2, the J gene TRBJ2-3, with TRBD1 matching over 10 bases. The V segment lost 4 bases and the J segment 3 bases; nucleotides outside the gene matches: 7. This CDR3 has 16 amino acids. CDR1 is SGHTA and CDR2 is FQGNSA in the germline V gene. Here the CDR3 reads CASSSSGTGVTDTQYF. CDR3 DNA sequence: TGTGCCAGCAGCTCCTCCGGGACAGGGGTAACAGATACGCAGTATTTT.

This clonotype came up a few times. The CDR3 loop reads CASSLQGHTQYF. The CDR3 coding sequence is TGTGCCAGCAGCCTACAGGGGCATACGCAGTATTTT. The chain uses TRBV12-3 or TRBV12-4 and TRBJ2-3; 7 nucleotides agree with TRBD1. The CDR3 consists of 12 residues. Trimming cost V 6 bases and J 7 bases; bases outside gene matches: 4.

V is TRBV6-2 or TRBV6-3 and J is TRBJ2-1; 7 bases align to TRBD2. The CDR3 covers 14 residues. The J segment lost 5 bases and the V segment lost 5 bases, leaving 6 bases of the junction unmatched. Germline V gene data show CDR1 as MNHEY and CDR2 as SVGEGT. The CDR3 DNA is TGTGCCAGCAGTAGCGGGGCCGTCCACAATGAGCAGTTCTTC. This codes for CASSSGAVHNEQFF.

V is TRBV15 and J is TRBJ2-7; D unclear. Trimming removed 3 bases at V and 2 bases at J, with 8 bases between. The CDR3 is 13 amino acids. Germline CDR1 and CDR2: LNHNV and YYDKDF (reference sequence). CDR3 nucleotides: TGTGCCACCAGCAGTACTTTGACCTACGAGCAGTACTTC. Amino acids: CATSSTLTYEQYF.

This clonotype was picked up many times. This rearrangement joins TRBV7-6 to TRBJ2-7; 11 bases are shared with TRBD1. Germline V lookup: CDR1 SGHVS, CDR2 FNYEAQ. The CDR3 is 15 residues long. V shed 4 bases, J shed 4 bases, and the junction held 6 bases outside the gene matches. The CDR3 here is CASSSGTGGGYEQYV. The DNA of the CDR3 is TGTGCCAGCAGCTCCGGGACAGGGGGAGGGTACGAGCAGTACGTC.

This clonotype has more than one count but fewer than ten. V is TRBV10-3 and J is TRBJ2-5; 8 bases map to TRBD2. Germline trimming cut 0 bases from V and 1 base from J; bases unmatched to any gene: 7. The V gene's germline CDR1 is ENHRY and CDR2 SYGVKD. The CDR3 is 17 residues long. DNA of the CDR3: TGTGCCATCAGTGAGTCTCAGTACGGGACTAGCCAAGAGACCCAGTACTTC. It is translated as CAISESQYGTSQETQYF.

This clonotype was picked up many times. The V and J genes are TRBV7-8 and TRBJ2-1, with D maybe TRBD1 (6 bases). V lost 5 bases and J 4 bases, leaving 15 bases between the germline ends. The CDR3 spans 15 residues. CDR1 SGHVS and CDR2 FQNEAQ come from the germline V gene. CDR3 in amino acids: CASSPLQTGYNEQFF. DNA for the CDR3: TGTGCCAGCAGCCCTCTTCAGACAGGATACAATGAGCAGTTCTTC.

This clonotype was detected only a few times. J is TRBJ1-2 and V is TRBV27, with a possible D match to TRBD1 (6 bases). Germline V lookup: CDR1 MNHEY, CDR2 SMNVEV (reference sequence). V lost 4 bases, J lost 0 bases, and 21 bases lay in between. The CDR3 loop spans 18 amino acids. CDR3 residues: CASSSPPQRGAANYGYTF. CDR3 in DNA: TGTGCCAGCAGTTCCCCCCCACAGCGGGGGGCAGCTAACTATGGCTACACCTTC.

This clonotype was found many times. V usage is TRBV7-6 and J usage is TRBJ1-5; 9 bases line up with TRBD1. The CDR3 is 15 amino acids. Trimming cost V 3 bases and J 3 bases; bases outside gene matches: 3. CDR1 and CDR2 from the germline V gene are SGHVS and FNYEAQ. DNA for the CDR3: TGTGCCAGCAGCTTTGGGACAGGGTTCAATCAGCCCCAGCATTTT. Protein: CASSFGTGFNQPQHF.

As regards this clonotype: This CDR3 fails to terminate in the conserved phenylalanine or tryptophan, so it likely reflects a read error. The chain combines TRBV7-6 with TRBJ1-2, with no clear D. With 5 bases removed from V and 5 bases from J, the gap between germline ends came to 18 bases. The germline V gene has CDR1 SGHVS and CDR2 FNYEAQ. This CDR3 region has 15 residues. CDR3 sequence (DNA): TGTGCCAGCAGCCCCCTCACGCAATCGGAATATGGCTACACCATC. Its translation: CASSPLTQSEYGYTI.

The chain recombines TRBV28 with TRBJ2-7; 7 bases agree with TRBD1. Germline V CDR1 and CDR2: MDHEN, SYDVKM. V was clipped by 6 bases and J by 0 bases; unmatched bases: 2. The CDR3 is made up of 13 amino acids. CDR3 sequence reads: CASRGDSSYEQYF. The CDR3 region has the DNA TGTGCCAGCAGAGGGGACAGCTCCTACGAGCAGTACTTC.

This clonotype occurred many times. The genes are TRBV7-6 and TRBJ1-6; D is undetermined. The germline CDR1 and CDR2 sequences are SGHVS and FNYEAQ. This CDR3 has 14 amino acids. V was cut by 1 base and J by 5 bases, with 6 bases left in between. The CDR3 nucleotides are TGTGCCAGCAGCTTAGTTCAGCATAATTCACCCCTCCACTTT. Translated: CASSLVQHNSPLHF.

The chain links TRBV12-5 to TRBJ2-7, with D perhaps being TRBD1 or TRBD2 (5 bases each). The ends were cut back, 1 base at V and 6 bases at J, with 7 bases in the middle. This CDR3 has 12 residues. Germline CDR1 and CDR2: LGHNT and FRNRAP. In DNA, the CDR3 is TGTGCTAGTGGTTTGGATGGGGGCGAGCAGTACTTC. This codes for CASGLDGGEQYF.

This clonotype was detected only a few times. The gene calls are TRBV5-1 and TRBJ1-1, with D unresolved. This CDR3 is 12 amino acids long. Germline V lookup: CDR1 SGHRS, CDR2 YFSETQ. V was shortened by 6 bases and J by 4 bases, with 10 bases between the two germline ends. CDR3 residues: CASMGFGTEAFF. CDR3 nucleotides: TGCGCCAGCATGGGCTTTGGCACTGAAGCTTTCTTT.

This clonotype was recorded a few times. The chain links TRBV4-3 to TRBJ1-2; 8 bases match TRBD1. The CDR3 length is 16 residues. Germline V gives CDR1 LGHNA, CDR2 YSLEER. The J segment lost 4 bases and the V segment lost 2 bases, leaving 9 bases of the junction unmatched. The CDR3 DNA sequence: TGCGCCAGCAGCCAAACCGGACAGGGACTGACCTATGGCTACACCTTC. Protein: CASSQTGQGLTYGYTF.

V is TRBV20-1 and J is TRBJ2-5; D is undetermined. This CDR3 region has 15 residues. Germline-derived CDR1 and CDR2 are DFQATT and SNEGSKA (reference sequence). The V gene lost 0 bases and the J gene lost 1 base, with 12 bases spanning the gap. The CDR3 sequence is CSARDPDEIQETQYF. As DNA, the CDR3 is TGCAGTGCTAGAGATCCGGATGAGATCCAAGAGACCCAGTACTTC.

This clonotype was detected only a few times. The chain uses TRBV4-1 and TRBJ1-2; D is perhaps TRBD1 (5 bases). Germline CDR1 MGHRA, CDR2 YSYEKL. The germline V and J ends were trimmed by 2 bases and 6 bases, with 19 bases remaining between them. The CDR3 length is 16 residues. The CDR3 loop reads CASSQLSQLGPDGYTF. The CDR3 DNA is TGCGCCAGCAGCCAACTCAGCCAACTGGGACCCGATGGCTACACCTTC.

This clonotype was seen a handful of times. The chain combines TRBV6-6 with TRBJ2-1, with D possibly called TRBD1 or TRBD2 (5 bases each). V lost 0 bases and J lost 3, with 12 bases in between. Germline CDR1 and CDR2: MNHNY and SVGAGI (reference sequence). This CDR3 region has 16 residues. Here the CDR3 reads CASSYSWDGYYNEQFF. The CDR3 nucleotides are TGTGCCAGCAGTTACTCATGGGACGGGTACTACAATGAGCAGTTCTTC.

V and J are TRBV7-6 and TRBJ2-7, with D uncertain. CDR3 length: 13 residues. CDR1 SGHVS and CDR2 FNYEAQ come from the germline V gene. Trimming pared 0 bases from V and 2 bases from J, leaving 5 bases between. CDR3 amino acids: CASSLAVAYEQYF. The CDR3 nucleotides are TGTGCCAGCAGCTTAGCAGTCGCCTACGAGCAGTACTTC.

This clonotype was detected only a few times. The V call is TRBV5-8, the J call TRBJ2-7, with D possibly being TRBD2 (6 bases). The germline V gene has CDR1 SGHTS and CDR2 YDEGEE. V lost 4 bases and J 1 base, leaving 12 bases between the germline ends. The CDR3 covers 14 residues. This CDR3 is CASSHGTESYEQYF. CDR3 DNA: TGTGCCAGCAGCCACGGGACTGAATCCTACGAGCAGTACTTC.